The clone carrying this T cell receptor beta chain was seen a handful of times. The antigen remains undetermined. TCRdb fed the 5' RACE reads into MiXCR, producing one record per CDR3 protein. Among about 300,000 distinct CDR3 sequences, 6.8% were seen once, and the ten largest hold 15% to 20%. The entry originates in a study of T cells after yellow fever vaccination. Looked up from germline, CDR1 is SGHRS and CDR2 is YFSETQ. The CDR3 totals 14 residues. Deletions cut 4 bases from V and 7 bases from J, with 17 bases between. Study observations and caveats: Only a minor proportion of clonotypes was detected across both CD4 and CD8 compartments. Post-booster samples contained most primary-vaccination clones (approximately 95% CD4, about 90% CD8). By day 5 rather than day 15, the secondary response had peaked, though it was weaker.

The sequenced sample was PBMCs, obtained 45 days after the first yellow fever vaccination. This receptor was obtained from a man aged 18 to 29 who received the YFV17D yellow fever vaccine. The chain carries TRBV5-1 and TRBJ1-2, with D unresolved. The CDR3 coding sequence is TGCGCCAGCAGCGAGCCCTCGCGGCCCAGTGGCTACACCTTC. Protein: CASSEPSRPSGYTF. The full variable domain, completed using reference TRBV5-1 and TRBJ1-2, is KAGVTQTPRYLIKTRGQQVTLSCSPISGHRSVSWYQQTPGQGLQFLFEYFSETQRNKGNFPGRFSGRQFSNSRSEMNVSTLELGDSALYLCASSEPSRPSGYTFGSGTRLTVV.